This T cell receptor beta chain was obtained from a study of cytomegalovirus exposure and HLA in healthy donors. 13 Jbeta primers and 60 Vbeta primers were used for the PCR. Only in-frame clones appear in the TCRdb table, and some are missing; sequencing was by immunoSEQ multiplex PCR. Here the sample spans roughly 160,000 clones, 85% being singletons. Notes on the study in general: A classifier reportedly called cytomegalovirus status with high sensitivity and specificity.

This CDR3 spans 16 amino acids. The V segment lost 7 bases and the J segment 3 bases; nucleotides outside the gene matches: 8. Germline values: CDR1 LNHDA, CDR2 SQIVND (reference sequence). Healthy bone marrow donors made up the cohort. About this clone itself: Its antigen remains unknown.

The source of this sequence is a boy aged 2 to 10 in good health and CMV-seronegative. The chain is built from TRBV19 and TRBJ1-5, with 11 bases fitting TRBD1. Sequenced: PBMCs. The CDR3 here is CASTRTGGRDNQPQHF. As DNA, the CDR3 is TGTGCCAGTACCAGGACAGGGGGCCGGGACAATCAGCCCCAGCATTTT.